Following are 25 T cell receptor beta chains from one sample sequenced in a study of T cells after yellow fever vaccination. In TCRdb, the 5' RACE reads were re-called with MiXCR into one record per CDR3 protein. The sample holds roughly 99,000 distinct CDR3 sequences, approximately 5.5% seen once. The source material was CD8+ T cells sorted from PBMCs, sampled 10 days after the yellow fever booster vaccination. These receptors all stem from a man between 18 and 29 years old who received the YFV17D yellow fever vaccine.

This clonotype occurred a few times. V usage is TRBV2 and J usage is TRBJ2-7; TRBD1 agrees at 10 bases. This CDR3 is built from 18 residues. Per germline, CDR1 SNHLY and CDR2 FYNNEI. With V trimmed by 4 bases and J by 3 bases, 15 bases remained unmatched. This CDR3 reads CASSVTGTGANHNYEQYF. The CDR3 DNA reads as TGTGCCAGCAGTGTTACCGGGACAGGGGCCAACCACAACTACGAGCAGTACTTC.

V and J are TRBV11-1 and TRBJ2-1, with TRBD2 matching over 9 bases. The germline gives CDR1 SGHAT, CDR2 FQDESV (reference sequence). V lost 8 bases, J lost 4 bases, and 6 bases stayed unmatched. This CDR3 comprises 14 residues. CDR3 bases: TGTGCCAGCCACGCAGCGGGGGGTTACAATGAGCAGTTCTTC. The encoded protein is CASHAAGGYNEQFF.

The rearrangement uses TRBV28 and TRBJ1-2; TRBD1 aligns across 9 bases. The CDR3 is 14 amino acids. J was trimmed by 2 bases and V by 5 bases; bases with no gene match: 3. Germline CDR1 and CDR2: MDHEN and SYDVKM. The CDR3 spells CASSETGGNYGYTF. As DNA, the CDR3 is TGTGCCAGCAGTGAGACAGGGGGGAACTATGGCTACACCTTC.

Regarding this clonotype: A much larger clone is a single base away; this may be a read error. V usage is TRBV6-5 and J usage is TRBJ2-5, with D perhaps matching TRBD2 (5 bases). The CDR3 is made up of 15 amino acids. In germline, CDR1 is MNHEY, CDR2 SVGAGI. CDR3 sequence: CVSSYVREWRETQYF. CDR3 nucleotide sequence: TGTGTCAGCAGTTACGTACGGGAATGGCGGGAGACCCAGTACTTC.

This clonotype was seen only a few times. The chain uses TRBV6-8 and TRBJ2-7; TRBD2 aligns across 9 bases. Per the germline V gene, CDR1 is MNHGY and CDR2 is SAAAGT. The V gene end was trimmed by 2 bases and the J gene end by 0 bases; junction bases not matched to a gene: 5. This CDR3 is 16 amino acids long. Here the CDR3 DNA reads TGTGCCAGCAGTTACAGACTAGCGGTGAGCTCCTACGAGCAGTACGTC. This gives the protein CASSYRLAVSSYEQYV.

This clonotype was seen at least ten times. The V call is TRBV5-4, the J call TRBJ2-6; a weak D match, TRBD1 (5 bases). There are 14 residues in the CDR3. Trimming left V 4 bases short and J 10 bases short, with 15 bases between. The V gene's germline CDR1 is SGHNT and CDR2 YYREEE (reference sequence). CDR3 sequence reads: CASSLETVGNVLTF. As DNA, the CDR3 is TGTGCCAGCAGCCTGGAGACAGTAGGGAACGTCCTGACTTTC.

This clonotype was observed a few times. The chain joins TRBV7-2 to TRBJ1-1; 9 bases are shared with TRBD1. After removal of 1 base from V and 4 bases from J, the junction contained 4 bases not matched to a gene. There are 15 residues in the CDR3. Germline V CDR1 and CDR2: SGHTA, FQGNSA. CDR3 protein: CASSLEGQGPTEAFF. The CDR3 nucleotides read TGTGCCAGCAGCTTAGAGGGACAGGGTCCCACTGAAGCTTTCTTT.

V is TRBV6-5 and J is TRBJ2-7, with D hard to call. This CDR3 spans 14 amino acids. CDR1 is MNHEY and CDR2 is SVGAGI in the germline V gene. In DNA form, the CDR3 reads TGTGCCAGCTGTTACTCGACTGGCAGCTACGAGCAGTACGTC. Its translation is CASCYSTGSYEQYV.

This clonotype has a handful of counts. The V call is TRBV29-1, the J call TRBJ2-3; no reliable D call. There are 15 residues in the CDR3. Trimming took 6 bases from V and 0 from J, leaving 16 bases between them. Germline-derived CDR1 and CDR2 are SQVTM and ANQGSEA. In DNA, the CDR3 is TGCAGCGTGCCGATCCTACTCTCTAGCACAGATACGCAGTATTTT. It yields the protein CSVPILLSSTDTQYF.

This clonotype was seen a few times. The chain couples TRBV7-9 to TRBJ1-5; D unclear. The V end lost 4 bases, the J end lost 5 bases, and 15 bases lay between the germline ends. The CDR3 has 15 amino acids. Germline CDR1 is SEHNR and CDR2 is FQNEAQ (reference sequence). The CDR3 region has the DNA TGTGCCAGCAGCTCGAATGAGGAGTTCGATCAGCCCCAGCATTTT. As protein: CASSSNEEFDQPQHF.

This chain links TRBV7-9 with TRBJ2-1; 8 nucleotides match TRBD2. This CDR3 is 14 amino acids long. Germline CDR1 is SEHNR and CDR2 is FQNEAQ (reference sequence). The trim removed 5 bases at V and 9 bases at J, leaving 9 bases unmatched. This CDR3 is CASSPIGLAPEQFF. The CDR3 DNA reads as TGTGCCAGCAGCCCAATTGGACTAGCTCCTGAGCAGTTCTTC.

This clonotype was counted many times. The chain employs TRBV29-1 and TRBJ2-6, with unresolved D. CDR1 SQVTM and CDR2 ANQGSEA come from the germline V gene. Trimming removed 3 bases from V and 0 bases from J, with 15 bases in between. The CDR3 length is 17 residues. The CDR3 DNA follows: TGCAGCGTTGAGGAAACGGAGAGAACCTCTGGGGCCAACGTCCTGACTTTC. Amino acids: CSVEETERTSGANVLTF. The variable domain in full, completed from reference TRBV29-1 and TRBJ2-6, reads SAVISQKPSRDICQRGTSLTIQCQVDSQVTMMFWYRQQPGQSLTLIATANQGSEATYESGFVIDKFPISRPNLTFSTLTVSNMSPEDSSIYLCSVEETERTSGANVLTFGAGSRLTVL.

This clonotype was counted a few times. The chain employs TRBV7-2 and TRBJ2-3; perhaps TRBD2 as D (5 bases). The CDR3 runs to 16 residues. Germline CDR1 and CDR2: SGHTA and FQGNSA. Trimming shortened V by 1 base and J by 0 bases, and 11 bases separated the two germline ends. CDR3 sequence reads: CASSLGAGGSTDTQYF. CDR3 nucleotides: TGTGCCAGCAGCTTAGGGGCGGGTGGGAGCACAGATACGCAGTATTTT.

At least ten counts were recorded for this clonotype. Here the CDR3 DNA reads TGTGCCAGCAGCTCCACGACCCCGACAGGGGGGACTGAAGCTTTCTTT. This gives the protein CASSSTTPTGGTEAFF. V and J are TRBV5-4 and TRBJ1-1, with 9 positions matching TRBD1. The junction had 11 bases not matched to a gene; V was cut back by 3 bases and J by 5 bases. The germline V gene has CDR1 SGHNT and CDR2 YYREEE (reference sequence). The CDR3 has 16 amino acids.

V is TRBV7-8 and J is TRBJ2-7; D is possibly TRBD1 or TRBD2 (5 bases each). V gave up 2 bases and J gave up 2 bases, with 13 bases separating them. Germline V gives CDR1 SGHVS, CDR2 FQNEAQ. The CDR3 length is 15 residues. CDR3 in amino acids: CASSLRGDGPYEQYF. In nucleotides, the CDR3 is TGTGCCAGCAGCTTAAGGGGAGACGGTCCCTACGAGCAGTACTTC.

In its sample, this clonotype was seen a few times. This sequence joins TRBV4-1 and TRBJ2-7, with D perhaps TRBD1 or TRBD2 (6 bases each). This CDR3 spans 15 amino acids. Germline CDR1 is MGHRA and CDR2 is YSYEKL. V was clipped by 1 base and J by 1 base, with 11 bases between them. CDR3 amino acids: CASSQVQGRSYEQYF. In DNA, the CDR3 is TGCGCCAGCAGCCAAGTTCAGGGGAGGTCCTACGAGCAGTACTTC.

This clonotype has a count of ten or more. The genes are TRBV6-2 or TRBV6-3 and TRBJ2-2; D is undetermined. V lost 6 bases and J lost 7, with 3 bases in between. CDR3 length: 10 amino acids. In germline, CDR1 is MNHEY, CDR2 SVGEGT. The CDR3 spells CASSHGELFF. The CDR3, as DNA: TGTGCCAGCAGCCACGGGGAGCTGTTTTTT.

This clonotype was found many times. The chain uses TRBV4-1 and TRBJ2-5; TRBD1 matches 7 bases. V was clipped by 3 bases and J by 2 bases; unmatched bases: 3. The CDR3 is 14 amino acids. Germline CDR1 is MGHRA and CDR2 is YSYEKL. DNA for the CDR3: TGCGCCAGCAGCCATGAGGGACAGCAAGAGACCCAGTACTTC. It is translated as CASSHEGQQETQYF.

The sample holds many counts of this clonotype. The chain employs TRBV6-5 and TRBJ2-3; D call uncertain. CDR1 MNHEY and CDR2 SVGAGI come from the germline V gene. V lost 1 base and J lost 4, with 15 bases in between. The CDR3 has 16 amino acids. CDR3 coding DNA: TGTGCCAGCAGTTACTTAGCAGGAGCACTTTCAGATACGCAGTATTTT. This gives the protein CASSYLAGALSDTQYF.

This clonotype came up a few times. The genes are TRBV7-9 and TRBJ1-5, with TRBD1 as a possible D gene (5 bases). Germline-derived CDR1 and CDR2 are SEHNR and FQNEAQ (reference sequence). The V and J ends lost 3 bases and 7 bases respectively, with 10 bases between them. This CDR3 region has 13 residues. CDR3 nucleotides: TGTGCCAGCAGCTTCGGGGGTTTCCAGCCCCAGCATTTT. This codes for CASSFGGFQPQHF.

This clonotype appeared many times. The chain carries TRBV10-2 and TRBJ1-1; D is unclear. V shed 4 bases and J shed 0 bases, with 6 bases lying between them. The germline V gene encodes CDR1 WSHSY and CDR2 SAAADI. The CDR3 has 13 amino acids. The CDR3 region is CASSGGVNTEAFF. DNA of the CDR3: TGCGCCAGCAGTGGGGGAGTGAACACTGAAGCTTTCTTT.

V usage is TRBV5-1 and J usage is TRBJ2-2; D is perhaps TRBD1 (6 bases). Germline assignment: CDR1 SGHRS and CDR2 YFSETQ. This CDR3 region has 14 residues. V was pared by 0 bases and J by 3 bases, with 6 bases between. CDR3 nucleotides: TGCGCCAGCAGCTTGGAGGGGGACACCGGGGAGCTGTTTTTT. As protein: CASSLEGDTGELFF.

This clonotype has a handful of counts. V is TRBV6-2 or TRBV6-3 and J is TRBJ2-7; TRBD1 might be the D (6 bases). CDR1 and CDR2 from the germline V gene are MNHEY and SVGEGT. This CDR3 contains 15 residues. Trimming removed 2 bases at V and 3 bases at J, with 14 bases between. CDR3 nucleotide sequence: TGTGCCAGCAGTTACGTCGGCAGGGGAGACTACGAGCAGTACTTC. As protein: CASSYVGRGDYEQYF.

The DNA of the CDR3 is TGCGCCAGCAGCTCAAGAGGGGGGATCTCTGAAGCTTTCTTT. It yields the protein CASSSRGGISEAFF. This chain uses TRBV5-1 with TRBJ1-1, with D possibly TRBD1 on 6 matching bases. The germline CDR1 and CDR2 sequences are SGHRS and YFSETQ. CDR3 length equals 14 residues. V lost 3 bases and J 6 bases, leaving 15 bases between the germline ends.

The chain is built from TRBV19 and TRBJ1-2; 8 bases agree with TRBD1. The CDR3 has 16 amino acids. After removal of 0 bases from V and 7 bases from J, the junction contained 10 bases not matched to a gene. Germline CDR1 is LNHDA and CDR2 is SQIVND (reference sequence). As DNA, the CDR3 is TGTGCCAGTAGTATAGAGCCGGGACAGGTTTCTCGTGGCTACACCTTC. This gives the protein CASSIEPGQVSRGYTF. Variable domain in full (rest from reference TRBV19 and TRBJ1-2): DGGITQSPKYLFRKEGQNVTLSCEQNLNHDAMYWYRQDPGQGLRLIYYSQIVNDFQKGDIAEGYSVSREKKESFPLTVTSAQKNPTAFYLCASSIEPGQVSRGYTFGSGTRLTVV.